The 29 T cell receptor beta chains given below trace back to one sample, sequenced in a study of blood T cell repertoires in COVID-19. Some clones are missing from TCRdb's copy, which holds only in-frame ones; the method was immunoSEQ multiplex PCR. The data contain about 100,000 clones, 80% of them seen just once; the ten biggest clones take up over 30%. Source material: peripheral blood. These receptors came from a man aged 70-80 years with active or convalescent COVID-19.

This chain uses TRBV28 with TRBJ2-7; D possibly corresponds to TRBD1 (6 bases). The germline V gene encodes CDR1 MDHEN and CDR2 SYDVKM. The CDR3 covers 13 residues. V lost 6 bases to trimming and J lost 5 bases, with 14 bases between them. CDR3 DNA sequence: TGTGCCAGCAGGCGACAGACAGGCCACGAGCAGTACTTC. This gives the protein CASRRQTGHEQYF. The variable domain in full, completed from reference TRBV28 and TRBJ2-7, reads DVKVTQSSRYLVKRTGEKVFLECVQDMDHENMFWYRQDPGLGLRLIYFSYDVKMKEKGDIPEGYSVSREKKERFSLILESASTNQTSMYLCASRRQTGHEQYFGPGTRLTVT.

This clone has just one count. The chain is built from TRBV7-3 and TRBJ1-6, with TRBD1 as a possible D gene (5 bases). The V end was cut by 5 bases, the J end by 9 bases, with 14 bases between. Germline assignment: CDR1 SGHTA and CDR2 FQGTGA. CDR3 size: 14 residues. CDR3 residues: CASSPGAGPSPLHF. The CDR3 DNA sequence: TGTGCCAGCAGCCCAGGAGCAGGGCCTTCACCCCTCCACTTT.

The gene calls are TRBV6-2 or TRBV6-3 and TRBJ2-2; possibly TRBD2 for D (6 bases). Trimming cost V 5 bases and J 8 bases, with 12 bases left between them. The CDR3 loop spans 13 amino acids. In germline, CDR1 is MNHEY, CDR2 SVGEGT. DNA of the CDR3: TGTGCCAGCAGTCTCGGGAGCAGAGGGGAGCTGTTTTTT. Translating gives CASSLGSRGELFF.

The chain is built from TRBV9 and TRBJ2-1; D is perhaps TRBD1 (6 bases). The CDR3 runs 14 residues. V was pared by 3 bases and J by 9 bases, with 16 bases between. From germline, CDR1 is SGDLS and CDR2 YYNGEE. The CDR3 bases are TGTGCCAGCAGCGCGACCCTGGGGGCAGCTGAGCAGTTCTTC. Amino acids: CASSATLGAAEQFF.

The chain joins TRBV6-5 to TRBJ1-3; D possibly corresponds to TRBD1 (5 bases). V was clipped by 7 bases and J by 2 bases, with 12 bases between them. CDR3 length equals 14 residues. Germline values: CDR1 MNHEY, CDR2 SVGAGI. The DNA for the CDR3 is TGTGCCAGCAACCTGAAGGACACTGGAAACACCATATATTTT. Protein: CASNLKDTGNTIYF.

The CDR3 reads CASSLQGLAGTDTQYF. CDR3 bases: TGTGCCAGCAGCTTACAGGGACTAGCGGGCACAGATACGCAGTATTTT. The rearrangement joins TRBV7-2 to TRBJ2-3; TRBD2 matches at 11 bases. The CDR3 sequence is 16 residues long. J lost 1 base, V lost 2 bases, and 2 bases had no gene match. The germline gives CDR1 SGHTA, CDR2 FQGNSA.

The chain links TRBV5-1 to TRBJ2-2; no reliable D call. V was cut by 5 bases and J by 0 bases, with 8 bases left in between. Germline-derived CDR1 and CDR2 are SGHRS and YFSETQ. This CDR3 contains 14 residues. The CDR3: CASSRWSNTGELFF. DNA of the CDR3: TGCGCCAGCAGTCGGTGGTCGAACACCGGGGAGCTGTTTTTT. The full variable domain, with the rest looked up from reference TRBV5-1 and TRBJ2-2, is KAGVTQTPRYLIKTRGQQVTLSCSPISGHRSVSWYQQTPGQGLQFLFEYFSETQRNKGNFPGRFSGRQFSNSRSEMNVSTLELGDSALYLCASSRWSNTGELFFGEGSRLTVL.

The genes are TRBV7-2 and TRBJ2-1, with 9 bases aligning to TRBD1. The CDR3 consists of 14 residues. Germline V gene data show CDR1 as SGHTA and CDR2 as FQGNSA. V lost 1 base, J lost 7 bases, and 2 bases stayed unmatched. CDR3 in DNA: TGTGCCAGCAGCTTAGGGGACAGGGCAAATGAGCAGTTCTTC. It encodes CASSLGDRANEQFF. Complete variable domain (other parts from reference TRBV7-2 and TRBJ2-1): GAGVSQSPSNKVTEKGKDVELRCDPISGHTALYWYRQSLGQGLEFLIYFQGNSAPDKSGLPSDRFSAERTGGSVSTLTIQRTQQEDSAVYLCASSLGDRANEQFFGPGTRLTVL.

This chain joins TRBV29-1 and TRBJ1-1, with D hard to call. The CDR3 spans 14 residues. V lost 3 bases and J lost 7, with 18 bases in between. Germline values: CDR1 SQVTM, CDR2 ANQGSEA. In DNA, the CDR3 is TGCAGCGTTGACAAGAGGTGGAGGGCGCGTGAAGCTTTCTTT. It specifies CSVDKRWRAREAFF.

The chain is built from TRBV4-3 and TRBJ2-7, with D possibly being TRBD1 (6 bases). The CDR3 totals 17 residues. In germline, CDR1 is LGHNA, CDR2 YSLEER. Trimming took off 8 bases at V and 3 bases at J, with 26 bases between the two ends. The CDR3 sequence: CASPPQSGQHLIYEQYF. The DNA for the CDR3 is TGCGCCAGCCCGCCTCAATCAGGACAGCACTTGATCTACGAGCAGTACTTC.

The chain uses TRBV6-5 and TRBJ2-2; a weak D match, TRBD2 (5 bases). The CDR3 sequence is 16 residues long. The V and J ends lost 2 bases and 1 base respectively, with 11 bases between them. From germline, CDR1 is MNHEY and CDR2 SVGAGI. The CDR3, as DNA: TGTGCCAGCAGTTACCTGTGGGAGATGAACACCGGGGAGCTGTTTTTT. Amino acids: CASSYLWEMNTGELFF.

This chain links TRBV7-8 with TRBJ1-6, with TRBD1 matching 7 bases. Germline trimming cut 5 bases from V and 11 bases from J; bases unmatched to any gene: 9. The CDR3 consists of 14 residues. CDR1 and CDR2 from the germline V gene are SGHVS and FQNEAQ. The CDR3 protein is CASSVGDSLTPLHF. The CDR3 bases are TGTGCCAGCAGCGTTGGGGACAGCTTGACACCCCTCCACTTT.

The rearrangement links TRBV9 to TRBJ2-1; TRBD2 matches 7 bases. Per the germline V gene, CDR1 is SGDLS and CDR2 is YYNGEE. The CDR3 extends over 16 amino acids. The V segment lost 3 bases and the J segment 3 bases; nucleotides outside the gene matches: 9. The CDR3 loop reads CASSAGGGEGYNEQFF. The CDR3 DNA reads TGTGCCAGCAGCGCCGGAGGAGGGGAGGGCTACAATGAGCAGTTCTTC.

The gene calls are TRBV11-2 and TRBJ1-4; D is ambiguous. V lost 5 bases and J lost 4, with 14 bases in between. Germline assignment: CDR1 SGHAT and CDR2 FQNNGV. This CDR3 spans 15 amino acids. The CDR3 is CASSGSTEYNEKLFF. In nucleotides, the CDR3 is TGTGCCAGCAGCGGTTCTACAGAATATAATGAAAAACTGTTTTTT.

The gene calls are TRBV15 and TRBJ1-1; 10 positions match TRBD1. Germline trimming cut 1 base from V and 5 bases from J; bases unmatched to any gene: 7. The germline CDR1 and CDR2 sequences are LNHNV and YYDKDF (reference sequence). This CDR3 is built from 16 residues. CDR3 residues: CATSRGDRGRVTEAFF. CDR3 sequence (DNA): TGTGCCACCAGCAGAGGAGACAGGGGGCGAGTTACTGAAGCTTTCTTT. The variable domain in full, with the rest retrieved from reference TRBV15 and TRBJ1-1, is DAMVIQNPRYQVTQFGKPVTLSCSQTLNHNVMYWYQQKSSQAPKLLFHYYDKDFNNEADTPDNFQSRRPNTSFCFLDIRSPGLGDTAMYLCATSRGDRGRVTEAFFGQGTRLTVV.

This chain joins TRBV5-1 and TRBJ1-1; 8 bases line up with TRBD1. The CDR3 sequence is 14 residues long. The trim removed 6 bases at V and 1 base at J, leaving 5 bases unmatched. Germline V CDR1 and CDR2: SGHRS, YFSETQ. The CDR3 coding sequence is TGCGCCAGCAACAGGGACAGGCAGAACACTGAAGCTTTCTTT. It specifies CASNRDRQNTEAFF.

The genes are TRBV7-2 and TRBJ2-1, with 9 nucleotides matching TRBD1. The germline V gene encodes CDR1 SGHTA and CDR2 FQGNSA. This CDR3 has 16 amino acids. Trimming cost V 4 bases and J 0 bases; bases outside gene matches: 4. In DNA form, the CDR3 reads TGTGCCAGCAGCTGGGACAGGGACAACTCCTACAATGAGCAGTTCTTC. Protein product: CASSWDRDNSYNEQFF.

The chain is built from TRBV11-2 and TRBJ2-3; TRBD2 matches 8 bases. Per germline, CDR1 SGHAT and CDR2 FQNNGV. The length of the CDR3 is 16 residues. The trim removed 4 bases at V and 0 bases at J, leaving 6 bases unmatched. CDR3 protein: CASSSGGYTSTDTQYF. CDR3 in DNA: TGTGCCAGCAGCTCGGGGGGGTACACTAGCACAGATACGCAGTATTTT.

The rearrangement joins TRBV5-1 to TRBJ2-5; D is possibly TRBD1 (5 bases). Germline V gene data show CDR1 as SGHRS and CDR2 as YFSETQ. Trimming shortened V by 4 bases and J by 2 bases, and 15 bases separated the two germline ends. This CDR3 has 15 amino acids. The CDR3 reads CASSRGRAGQETQYF. In DNA, the CDR3 is TGCGCCAGCAGCCGAGGCAGGGCCGGACAAGAGACCCAGTACTTC.

The V gene is TRBV18, the J gene TRBJ2-7; D possibly corresponds to TRBD1 (5 bases). The CDR3 is made up of 15 amino acids. Per germline, CDR1 KGHSH and CDR2 LQKENI. V shed 6 bases and J shed 0 bases, with 15 bases lying between them. This CDR3 is CASSPSRQSSYEQYF. The CDR3 region has the DNA TGTGCCAGCTCCCCCTCCCGACAGAGCTCCTACGAGCAGTACTTC.

This sequence joins TRBV20-1 and TRBJ1-1, with TRBD1 matching over 9 bases. The V gene's germline CDR1 is DFQATT and CDR2 SNEGSKA (reference sequence). The CDR3 has 11 residues. V shed 8 bases and J 6 bases; nucleotides not matched to a gene: 4. CDR3 amino acids: CSSGQGAEAFF. In DNA form, the CDR3 reads TGCAGTTCGGGACAGGGAGCTGAAGCTTTCTTT.

This chain connects TRBV6-2 or TRBV6-3 to TRBJ2-2, with TRBD1 matching over 9 bases. The CDR3 has 17 residues. V lost 5 bases and J lost 7; bases outside the gene matches: 14. The germline V gene encodes CDR1 MNHEY and CDR2 SVGEGT. The CDR3 coding sequence is TGTGCCAGCAGTCACAATATCCGGGACAGGGTCGTCGGGGAGCTGTTTTTT. This sequence encodes CASSHNIRDRVVGELFF.

The gene calls are TRBV3-1 (or the pseudogene TRBV3-2) and TRBJ2-1; 10 nucleotides align to TRBD2. Germline CDR1 and CDR2: LGHDT and YNNKEL (reference sequence). This CDR3 is built from 15 residues. V lost 4 bases and J lost 7; bases outside the gene matches: 7. CDR3 sequence: CASSRSSGGGNEQFF. The CDR3 DNA reads as TGTGCCAGCAGCCGTTCTAGCGGGGGAGGAAATGAGCAGTTCTTC.

The chain combines TRBV19 with TRBJ1-4; D ambiguous. The CDR3 totals 13 residues. Trimming left V 1 base short and J 8 bases short, with 8 bases between. Germline V gene data show CDR1 as LNHDA and CDR2 as SQIVND (reference sequence). The CDR3 here is CASSIAPREKLFF. In DNA form, the CDR3 reads TGTGCCAGTAGTATAGCCCCGAGGGAAAAACTGTTTTTT.

This clone was seen once. The genes are TRBV28 and TRBJ1-1; TRBD1 matches at 8 bases. This CDR3 is built from 15 residues. The V gene end was trimmed by 6 bases and the J gene end by 3 bases; junction bases not matched to a gene: 9. CDR1 MDHEN and CDR2 SYDVKM come from the germline V gene. CDR3: CASSPSPGQDTEAFF. CDR3 nucleotides: TGTGCCAGCAGCCCCTCTCCGGGACAGGACACTGAAGCTTTCTTT.

The rearrangement uses TRBV4-3 and TRBJ2-2; TRBD2 aligns across 12 bases. V shed 1 base and J 0 bases; nucleotides not matched to a gene: 12. The CDR3 extends over 21 amino acids. The germline gives CDR1 LGHNA, CDR2 YSLEER. The CDR3 sequence: CASSQVRRTSGVRANTGELFF. The CDR3 nucleotides read TGCGCCAGCAGCCAAGTTCGGAGGACTAGCGGGGTCAGGGCGAACACCGGGGAGCTGTTTTTT.

The chain has TRBV27 and TRBJ1-6, with 7 bases matching TRBD1. Germline lookup yields CDR1 MNHEY and CDR2 SMNVEV (reference sequence). V shed 6 bases and J 7 bases; nucleotides not matched to a gene: 6. The CDR3 has 14 amino acids. CDR3 in amino acids: CASREGTANSPLHF. The DNA for the CDR3 is TGTGCCAGCAGAGAGGGGACAGCCAATTCACCCCTCCACTTT.

This chain uses TRBV3-1 (or the pseudogene TRBV3-2) with TRBJ1-2; D gene ambiguous. In germline, CDR1 is LGHDT, CDR2 YNNKEL (reference sequence). This CDR3 is 12 amino acids long. With 1 base removed from V and 12 bases from J, the gap between germline ends came to 12 bases. For the CDR3, the DNA is TGTGCCAGCAGCCAAGGAGGGCCGTCCCACACCTTC. It translates to CASSQGGPSHTF.

The CDR3 DNA sequence: TGTGCCAGCAGTGCGACTAGCGGGAGCGTCCACAATGAGCAGTTCTTC. Residues: CASSATSGSVHNEQFF. This chain joins TRBV25-1 and TRBJ2-1, with 12 bases matching TRBD2. CDR1 is MGHDK and CDR2 is SYGVNS in the germline V gene. The CDR3 spans 16 residues. The V gene end was trimmed by 4 bases and the J gene end by 5 bases; junction bases not matched to a gene: 6. Filled out from reference TRBV25-1 and TRBJ2-1, the complete variable domain reads EADIYQTPRYLVIGTGKKITLECSQTMGHDKMYWYQQDPGMELHLIHYSYGVNSTEKGDLSSESTVSRIRTEHFPLTLESARPSHTSQYLCASSATSGSVHNEQFFGPGTRLTVL.